This entry lists 15 T cell receptor beta chains sequenced from one sample in a study of cytomegalovirus exposure and HLA in healthy donors. PCR employed 60 Vbeta and 13 Jbeta primers. Here immunoSEQ multiplex PCR was the method, and the copy in TCRdb shows in-frame clones only, minus some. Here the sample spans more than 150,000 clones, 70% to 80% being singletons. The sequencing sample was made of PBMCs. Receptor source: a man aged 18-30 years in good health and CMV-seronegative.

A few counts support this clone. The chain recombines TRBV2 with TRBJ1-1; D gene uncertain. Germline V CDR1 and CDR2: SNHLY, FYNNEI. Between the trimmed V and J ends, which lost 6 bases and 5 bases, there was a span of 13 bases. This CDR3 contains 13 residues. The CDR3 nucleotides read TGTGCCAGCAGGGTCTACAGCATAACTGAAGCTTTCTTT. Amino acid sequence: CASRVYSITEAFF.

V is TRBV4-3 and J is TRBJ1-2; 8 bases agree with TRBD1. Germline V gives CDR1 LGHNA, CDR2 YSLEER. The ends lost 4 bases at V and 4 bases at J; junction bases unmatched: 5. The CDR3 is 14 residues long. CDR3 sequence reads: CASSPGQVLYGYTF. The CDR3 bases are TGCGCCAGCAGCCCGGGACAGGTACTCTATGGCTACACCTTC.

CDR3 DNA sequence: TGTGCCAGCAGTCGAGCGGCATTACTCTCCTACAATGAGCAGTTCTTC. Amino acid sequence: CASSRAALLSYNEQFF. V usage is TRBV7-8 and J usage is TRBJ2-1, with D maybe TRBD2 (5 bases). Germline V gene lookup returns CDR1 SGHVS and CDR2 FQNEAQ. The CDR3 consists of 16 residues. V was pared by 6 bases and J by 0 bases, with 15 bases between.

The chain links TRBV6-6 to TRBJ1-3; D is uncertain. CDR1 is MNHNY, CDR2 SVGAGI, per germline (reference sequence). The length of the CDR3 is 14 residues. Trimming removed 2 bases from V and 6 bases from J, with 11 bases in between. Here the CDR3 reads CASSYGQIENTIYF. The CDR3 DNA reads TGTGCCAGCAGTTACGGGCAGATAGAAAACACCATATATTTT.

The rearrangement uses TRBV6-1 and TRBJ2-5; 14 bases map to TRBD2. The V gene end was trimmed by 2 bases and the J gene end by 2 bases; junction bases not matched to a gene: 4. The CDR3 consists of 17 residues. Per germline, CDR1 MNHNS and CDR2 SASEGT. The CDR3 here is CASSETGLAGEQETQYF. Written as DNA, the CDR3 is TGTGCCAGCAGTGAAACGGGACTAGCGGGGGAACAAGAGACCCAGTACTTC.

V and J are TRBV7-8 and TRBJ2-5; D is perhaps TRBD1 (6 bases). Looked up from germline, CDR1 is SGHVS and CDR2 is FQNEAQ. There are 13 residues in the CDR3. The ends were cut back, 5 bases at V and 5 bases at J, with 12 bases in the middle. CDR3 sequence: CASSGQLAETQYF. The CDR3, as DNA: TGTGCCAGCAGCGGACAGTTGGCGGAGACCCAGTACTTC.

J is TRBJ2-1 and V is TRBV7-2; 9 bases fit TRBD1. CDR3 length equals 17 residues. The germline CDR1 and CDR2 sequences are SGHTA and FQGNSA. J was trimmed by 5 bases and V by 0 bases; bases with no gene match: 8. CDR3 sequence: CASSLAGNRGLNNEQFF. The CDR3 DNA is TGTGCCAGCAGCTTAGCGGGGAACAGGGGGCTTAACAATGAGCAGTTCTTC.

The chain couples TRBV12-5 to TRBJ1-5; D remains unclear. V lost 0 bases and J lost 0, with 12 bases in between. There are 17 residues in the CDR3. Germline V CDR1 and CDR2: LGHNT, FRNRAP. The chain's CDR3 is CASGLVLLRYSNQPQHF. DNA of the CDR3: TGTGCTAGTGGTTTGGTCCTACTGCGCTATAGCAATCAGCCCCAGCATTTT. The full variable domain, its missing parts supplied by reference TRBV12-5 and TRBJ1-5, is DARVTQTPRHKVTEMGQEVTMRCQPILGHNTVFWYRQTMMQGLELLAYFRNRAPLDDSGMPKDRFSAEMPDATLATLKIQPSEPRDSAVYFCASGLVLLRYSNQPQHFGDGTRLSIL.

The V gene is TRBV14, the J gene TRBJ1-2; D perhaps matches TRBD1 (6 bases). V was clipped by 4 bases and J by 4 bases, with 16 bases between them. The length of the CDR3 is 15 residues. Germline CDR1 is SGHDN and CDR2 is FVKESK. The CDR3 protein is CASSRHREGIYGYTF. The CDR3 bases are TGTGCCAGCAGCCGACACAGGGAAGGGATCTATGGCTACACCTTC.

This clone was counted a few times. The V gene is TRBV15, the J gene TRBJ2-2; 11 nucleotides match TRBD2. The germline gives CDR1 LNHNV, CDR2 YYDKDF (reference sequence). The CDR3 contains 20 residues. With 3 bases clipped from V and 4 bases from J, the junction kept 16 bases outside the gene matches. CDR3 nucleotides: TGTGCCACCAGCAGTCCGGGACGCGAATCCGGGACTAGCGGCACCGGGGAGCTGTTTTTT. Residues: CATSSPGRESGTSGTGELFF.

The chain links TRBV6-1 to TRBJ2-7; D unresolved. This CDR3 spans 16 amino acids. CDR1 and CDR2 (germline): MNHNS, SASEGT. V lost 0 bases, J lost 1 base, and 13 bases lay in between. CDR3 nucleotide sequence: TGTGCCAGCAGTGAAGCGGCCCTGCCGCCTTCCTACGAGCAGTACTTC. This codes for CASSEAALPPSYEQYF.

The chain combines TRBV9 with TRBJ2-2; the D gene is possibly TRBD1 (5 bases). Germline lookup yields CDR1 SGDLS and CDR2 YYNGEE. Trimming took off 4 bases at V and 5 bases at J, with 9 bases between the two ends. The CDR3 loop spans 13 amino acids. CDR3 sequence reads: CASSQQVTGELFF. DNA for the CDR3: TGTGCCAGCAGCCAACAGGTTACCGGGGAGCTGTTTTTT.

This clone was counted only a few times. The gene calls are TRBV5-4 and TRBJ2-3; 10 positions match TRBD2. The CDR3 is made up of 16 amino acids. CDR1 and CDR2 from the germline V gene are SGHNT and YYREEE (reference sequence). The J segment lost 5 bases and the V segment lost 1 base, leaving 7 bases of the junction unmatched. CDR3 DNA: TGTGCCAGCAGCTTGATGTCTAGCGGGGGAGGAGATACGCAGTATTTT. Amino acids: CASSLMSSGGGDTQYF.

The chain joins TRBV28 to TRBJ1-2, with TRBD1 identical over 12 bases. Trimming cost V 6 bases and J 8 bases; bases outside gene matches: 7. Germline CDR1 MDHEN, CDR2 SYDVKM. The CDR3 contains 14 residues. CDR3 coding DNA: TGTGCCAGCAGCCTGGGACAGGGGGCGCGAGGCTACACCTTC. It encodes CASSLGQGARGYTF.

V usage is TRBV7-9 and J usage is TRBJ1-5, with D possibly matching TRBD1 (5 bases). The V gene's germline CDR1 is SEHNR and CDR2 FQNEAQ (reference sequence). The CDR3 extends over 16 amino acids. The germline V and J ends were trimmed by 3 bases and 2 bases, with 14 bases remaining between them. CDR3 in DNA: TGTGCCAGCAGCTTGTCGGCGGGGGGACGCAATCAGCCCCAGCATTTT. Translating it yields CASSLSAGGRNQPQHF.